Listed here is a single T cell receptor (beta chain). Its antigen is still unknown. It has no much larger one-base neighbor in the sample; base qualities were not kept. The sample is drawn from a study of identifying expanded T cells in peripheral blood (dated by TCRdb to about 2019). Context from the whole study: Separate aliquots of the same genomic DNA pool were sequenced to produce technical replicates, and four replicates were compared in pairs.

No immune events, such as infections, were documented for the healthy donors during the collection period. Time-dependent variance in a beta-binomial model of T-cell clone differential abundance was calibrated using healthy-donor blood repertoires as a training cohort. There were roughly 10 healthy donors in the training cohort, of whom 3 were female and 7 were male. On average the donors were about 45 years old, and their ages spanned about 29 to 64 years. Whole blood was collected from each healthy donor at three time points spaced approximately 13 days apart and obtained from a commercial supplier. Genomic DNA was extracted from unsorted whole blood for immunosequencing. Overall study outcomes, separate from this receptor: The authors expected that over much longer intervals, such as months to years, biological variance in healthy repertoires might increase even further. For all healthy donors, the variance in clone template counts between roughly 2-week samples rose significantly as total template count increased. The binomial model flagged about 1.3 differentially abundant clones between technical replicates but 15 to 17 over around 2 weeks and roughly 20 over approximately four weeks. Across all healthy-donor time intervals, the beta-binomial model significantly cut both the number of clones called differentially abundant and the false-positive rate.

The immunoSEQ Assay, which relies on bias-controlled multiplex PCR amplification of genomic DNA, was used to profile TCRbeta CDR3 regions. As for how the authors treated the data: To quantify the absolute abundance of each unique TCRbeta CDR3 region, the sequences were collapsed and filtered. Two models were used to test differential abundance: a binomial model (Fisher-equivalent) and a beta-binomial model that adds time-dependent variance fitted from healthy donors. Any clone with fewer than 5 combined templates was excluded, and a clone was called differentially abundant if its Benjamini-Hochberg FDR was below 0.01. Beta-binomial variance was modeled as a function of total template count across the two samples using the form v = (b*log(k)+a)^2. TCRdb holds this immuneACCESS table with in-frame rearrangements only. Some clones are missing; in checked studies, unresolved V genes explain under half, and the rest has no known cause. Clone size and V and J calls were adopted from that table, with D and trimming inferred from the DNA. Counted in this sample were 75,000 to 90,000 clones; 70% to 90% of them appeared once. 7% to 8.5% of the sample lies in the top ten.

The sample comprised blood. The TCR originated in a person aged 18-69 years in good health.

The CDR3 region: CASPKCRSGEPNQPQHF. The DNA sequence is as follows: TGTGCCAGCCCCAAATGTAGATCCGGGGAACCCAATCAGCCCCAGCATTTT. This sequence uses TRBV21-1 and TRBJ1-5. TRBV21-1 is a pseudogene. From the cysteine up to the phenylalanine, the CDR3 has a length of 17 residues. Left in the record is the CDR3 DNA by itself, 51 bases read in frame from the first base.